The present T cell receptor (beta chain) was sequenced within a study of CD8+CD57+ T cells in acquired aplastic anemia. The wider study: CD4+ and CD8+ cells, once sorted, gave DNA averaging roughly 3.4 ug. Study results and limitations: About 27 shared CD8+ CDR3s appeared highly expressed within patients' immunodominant clones. Patients and controls had CD8+ Simpson's diversity values that were not significantly distinct.

Only patients with CD8+CD57+ cell expansion on flow cytometry were chosen for sequencing. The TCR beta profiling, which covered VDJ combination and CDR3 sequence, was carried out using genomic DNA as the template. TCRdb recomputed calls from the reads with MiXCR, one row per CDR3 protein. The table lists approximately 300,000 distinct CDR3 sequences, about three fifths of them singletons, with 1% to 1.5% in the top ten. About this clonotype itself: Its target is not known.

V was pared by 1 base and J by 2 bases, with 9 bases between. This CDR3 is 14 amino acids long. Germline values: CDR1 SGHRS, CDR2 YFSETQ. The chain combines TRBV5-1 with TRBJ2-5; possible D gene TRBD2, 5 bases. The receptor was derived from a human donor with aplastic anemia. The sequencing sample was made of sorted CD4+, CD8+, or CD8+CD57+ T cells (not recorded which) from PBMCs. The CDR3 coding sequence is TGCGCCAGCAGCTTGATGGGCGGGCAAGAGACCCAGTACTTC. Translating it yields CASSLMGGQETQYF.